A selection of T cell receptor beta chains follows, all from one sample in a study of cytomegalovirus exposure and HLA in healthy donors. The protocol was immunoSEQ multiplex PCR, while the TCRdb copy is restricted to in-frame clones and leaves out a portion. Found here are 170,000 or so clones, roughly 78% of them singletons; the top ten hold 0.65%. The sample comprised PBMCs. The receptors come from a boy aged 5-17 years in good health and CMV-seronegative. Both conserved end residues are part of each CDR3. D genes are given only for firm matches. Part of the rows lack a size; the others show once, few, many or a class for expanded clones.

j_call,v_call,clone_size,d_call,cdr3_nt,cdr3_aa
TRBJ2-5,TRBV19,NA,NA,TGTGCCAGTAGTCGGGCGGGCCTCCAAGAGACCCAGTACTTC,CASSRAGLQETQYF
TRBJ2-7,TRBV5-8,NA,TRBD1,TGTGCCAGCAGCGCGGGACAGGGATTTACCTACGAGCAGTACTTC,CASSAGQGFTYEQYF
TRBJ2-7,TRBV7-9,few,NA,TGTGCCAGCAGCTTACGAGACAACTCCTACGAGCAGTACTTC,CASSLRDNSYEQYF
TRBJ2-6,TRBV11-3,NA,NA,TGTGCCAGCAGCCTAAACCGCAGGGGATCTGGGGCCAACGTCCTGACTTTC,CASSLNRRGSGANVLTF
TRBJ1-6,TRBV30,NA,NA,TGTGCCTGGAGTCAGGCCGATAATTCACCCCTCCACTTT,CAWSQADNSPLHF
TRBJ2-3,TRBV18,NA,TRBD2,TGTGCCAGCTCACCAGAGACTAGCGGGGCAATAGATACGCAGTATTTT,CASSPETSGAIDTQYF
TRBJ2-3,TRBV18,NA,TRBD2,TGTGCCAGCTCACCACGGGGTAGCGGGAGATACGGGGCTGATACGCAGTATTTT,CASSPRGSGRYGADTQYF
TRBJ2-2,TRBV6-5,NA,NA,TGTGCCAGCAGTTACCAGCGAATAAAGTACGGGGAGCTGTTTTTT,CASSYQRIKYGELFF
TRBJ2-3,TRBV13,NA,TRBD2,TGTGCCAGCAGCTCGAACCCTAGCGGAAGCACAGATACGCAGTATTTT,CASSSNPSGSTDTQYF
TRBJ1-1,TRBV18,once,NA,TGTGCCAGCTCACCACCGGGGGGTCAGGCAAACACTGAAGCTTTCTTT,CASSPPGGQANTEAFF
TRBJ2-1,TRBV7-8,NA,NA,TGTGCCAGCAGCTTAGAGGTAAGGCGGTCCTACAATGAGCAGTTCTTC,CASSLEVRRSYNEQFF
TRBJ2-2,TRBV6-6,NA,NA,TGTGCCAGCAGCCGACAACAGGGGGAGCTGTTTTTT,CASSRQQGELFF
TRBJ2-1,TRBV19,NA,TRBD2,TGTGCCAGTAGTAGGCGGGAGGGCCTGGTAGGTGAGCAGTTCTTC,CASSRREGLVGEQFF
TRBJ1-2,TRBV6-6,NA,NA,TGTGCCAGCTACAGGACAGTCGATGGCTACACCTTC,CASYRTVDGYTF
TRBJ1-2,TRBV7-9,NA,NA,TGTGCCAGCAGCTTAGCCTACACTGAGGGAGGCTACACCTTC,CASSLAYTEGGYTF
TRBJ1-2,TRBV30,NA,TRBD1,TGTGCCTGGAGTGCGGACAGGGGGAACTATGGCTACACCTTC,CAWSADRGNYGYTF
TRBJ1-1,TRBV2,NA,NA,TGTGCCAGCAGTGAAGACGGGACATTTTTTAACACTGAAGCTTTCTTT,CASSEDGTFFNTEAFF
TRBJ2-3,TRBV7-9,NA,NA,TGTGCCAGCAGCTTAGAGGGGTACACAGGAGCAGATACGCAGTATTTT,CASSLEGYTGADTQYF
TRBJ2-7,TRBV5-4,NA,TRBD1,TGTGCCAGCAGCAGGACAGGGTACGAGCAGTACTTC,CASSRTGYEQYF
TRBJ2-5,TRBV19,NA,NA,TGTGCCAGTAGCCCTCGCGGCAGGGGAAAAGAGACCCAGTACTTC,CASSPRGRGKETQYF
TRBJ1-6,TRBV6-1,few,NA,TGTGCCAGCAGTATGCGACGAGGCAATAATTCACCCCTCCACTTT,CASSMRRGNNSPLHF
TRBJ2-7,TRBV6-1,NA,TRBD1,TGTGCCAGCAGTGAGTCGAGGACAGGGAGCTCCTACGAGCAGTACTTC,CASSESRTGSSYEQYF
TRBJ2-5,TRBV2,NA,TRBD2,TGTGCCAGCAGAAGGACTAGCGGGGCAGGCGGGACCCAGTACTTC,CASRRTSGAGGTQYF
TRBJ1-1,TRBV10-3,NA,NA,TGTGCCATCAGTGACAGGGGTGGAAACACTGAAGCTTTCTTT,CAISDRGGNTEAFF